The 20 T cell receptor beta chains listed next were all sequenced from one sample in a study of shared clonotypes between healthy human individuals. Here immunoSEQ multiplex PCR was the method, and the copy in TCRdb shows in-frame clones only, minus some. In the table there are about 2,500,000 clones, over 85% of which are singletons. Sequences were obtained from naive CD4+ T cells sorted from blood. The subset here: CD45RA+ positively selected. The receptor source for this set is a man between 18 and 29 years old in good health.

This rearrangement joins TRBV5-1 to TRBJ2-2; D perhaps matches TRBD2 (5 bases). V was cut by 4 bases and J by 0 bases, with 7 bases left in between. The CDR3 loop spans 14 amino acids. Germline CDR1 is SGHRS and CDR2 is YFSETQ. The CDR3 loop reads CASSRETNTGELFF. CDR3 DNA: TGCGCCAGCAGCAGGGAGACGAACACCGGGGAGCTGTTTTTT.

The chain links TRBV6-6 to TRBJ1-1; unclear D gene. The germline V gene encodes CDR1 MNHNY and CDR2 SVGAGI (reference sequence). Trimming cost V 8 bases and J 9 bases, with 13 bases left between them. The CDR3 runs to 11 residues. The CDR3 loop reads CASVSGVQAFF. In DNA form, the CDR3 reads TGTGCCAGCGTGTCCGGGGTTCAAGCTTTCTTT.

The rearrangement links TRBV4-3 to TRBJ2-1; D ambiguous. This CDR3 is built from 14 residues. Per the germline V gene, CDR1 is LGHNA and CDR2 is YSLEER. Trimming pared 0 bases from V and 5 bases from J, leaving 8 bases between. CDR3 DNA: TGCGCCAGCAGCCAAGAGTGGCTTAACAATGAGCAGTTCTTC. It specifies CASSQEWLNNEQFF.

V and J are TRBV10-3 and TRBJ2-1; D is ambiguous. V dropped 5 bases and J dropped 5 bases, with 4 bases sitting between them. The CDR3 length is 11 residues. Per germline, CDR1 ENHRY and CDR2 SYGVKD. The chain's CDR3 is CAISFNNEQFF. CDR3 nucleotides: TGTGCCATCAGTTTTAACAATGAGCAGTTCTTC.

This CDR3 is CASRRPQGPEAFF. In DNA form, the CDR3 reads TGTGCCAGCAGACGACCTCAGGGCCCTGAAGCTTTCTTT. V is TRBV7-9 and J is TRBJ1-1; TRBD1 might be the D (5 bases). The ends were cut back, 6 bases at V and 6 bases at J, with 14 bases in the middle. Germline CDR1 is SEHNR and CDR2 is FQNEAQ (reference sequence). The CDR3 length is 13 residues.

The V call is TRBV7-2, the J call TRBJ2-3; TRBD2 aligns across 11 bases. From germline, CDR1 is SGHTA and CDR2 FQGNSA. Germline trimming cut 6 bases from V and 9 bases from J; bases unmatched to any gene: 11. CDR3 size: 15 residues. CDR3 coding DNA: TGTGCCAGCAGTCCGGGACTAGCGGCTCGAGGGACGCAGTATTTT. Encoded protein: CASSPGLAARGTQYF.

The chain employs TRBV4-1 and TRBJ1-2, with D unresolved. The CDR3 length is 15 residues. Trimming left V 0 bases short and J 8 bases short, with 16 bases between. Germline CDR1 reads MGHRA; CDR2 reads YSYEKL. DNA of the CDR3: TGCGCCAGCAGCCAAGATTCGGGCACCCCCTGGGGCTACACCTTC. Its translation: CASSQDSGTPWGYTF.

This clone showed up just once. The CDR3 sequence is CASKITSPYTQYF. Here the CDR3 DNA reads TGTGCCAGCAAGATAACTAGCCCTTATACGCAGTATTTT. This chain joins TRBV6-6 and TRBJ2-3; tentative D call: TRBD2 (6 bases). Trimming cost V 7 bases and J 7 bases, with 15 bases left between them. Germline CDR1 reads MNHNY; CDR2 reads SVGAGI (reference sequence). The CDR3 is 13 residues long.

The chain has TRBV5-4 and TRBJ2-6; D is uncertain. The CDR3 length is 14 residues. V was clipped by 4 bases and J by 0 bases, with 5 bases between them. CDR1 is SGHNT and CDR2 is YYREEE in the germline V gene (reference sequence). In nucleotides, the CDR3 is TGTGCCAGCAGCCAGGACTCTGGGGCCAACGTCCTGACTTTC. It translates to CASSQDSGANVLTF.

The J gene is TRBJ1-1, the V gene TRBV5-6; D remains ambiguous. V shed 1 base and J shed 6 bases, with 4 bases lying between them. The CDR3 length is 11 residues. The germline V gene encodes CDR1 SGHDT and CDR2 YYEEEE. Here the CDR3 DNA reads TGTGCCAGCAGCTTGTTGTCTGAAGCTTTCTTT. Its translation: CASSLLSEAFF.

The table lists this clone with a few counts. CDR3 DNA sequence: TGTGCCAGTAGTACGTCAGGACGAGGGGAAGCTTTCTTT. It encodes CASSTSGRGEAFF. The chain recombines TRBV19 with TRBJ1-1, with D uncertain. The germline V and J ends were trimmed by 4 bases and 8 bases, with 14 bases remaining between them. The germline CDR1 and CDR2 sequences are LNHDA and SQIVND (reference sequence). The CDR3 contains 13 residues. Filled out from reference TRBV19 and TRBJ1-1, the complete variable domain reads DGGITQSPKYLFRKEGQNVTLSCEQNLNHDAMYWYRQDPGQGLRLIYYSQIVNDFQKGDIAEGYSVSREKKESFPLTVTSAQKNPTAFYLCASSTSGRGEAFFGQGTRLTVV.

V is TRBV2 and J is TRBJ1-4, with 10 positions matching TRBD1. This CDR3 region has 14 residues. Germline lookup yields CDR1 SNHLY and CDR2 FYNNEI. V shed 6 bases, J shed 7 bases, and the junction held 5 bases outside the gene matches. CDR3 DNA: TGTGCCAGCAGATCGACAGGGGGCCCTGAAAAACTGTTTTTT. Translated: CASRSTGGPEKLFF.

CDR3 sequence reads: CASSVVGEQETQYF. The CDR3 DNA is TGTGCCAGCAGCGTAGTTGGGGAGCAAGAGACCCAGTACTTC. The chain employs TRBV9 and TRBJ2-5, with D possibly matching TRBD2 (5 bases). V shed 0 bases and J shed 2 bases, with 8 bases lying between them. Germline V gene lookup returns CDR1 SGDLS and CDR2 YYNGEE. The CDR3 is 14 residues long.

CDR3 residues: CASSLDVGANVLTF. The CDR3 coding sequence is TGCGCCAGCAGCTTGGACGTAGGGGCCAACGTCCTGACTTTC. The J gene is TRBJ2-6, the V gene TRBV5-1; D gene uncertain. This CDR3 spans 14 amino acids. With 0 bases removed from V and 4 bases from J, the gap between germline ends came to 5 bases. The germline V gene has CDR1 SGHRS and CDR2 YFSETQ.

With regard to this clone: The germline gene is not matched at one end of the junction; a read error may be the cause. The gene calls are TRBV10-3 and TRBJ2-7; D is unclear. Germline lookup yields CDR1 ENHRY and CDR2 SYGVKD. The CDR3 is 13 residues long. CDR3: CATSDSYTYEQYF. CDR3 in DNA: TGTGCCACCAGTGATTCATACACCTACGAGCAGTACTTC.

In its sample, this clone was seen a few times. V usage is TRBV10-3 and J usage is TRBJ1-3; the D gene is possibly TRBD1 (5 bases). CDR1 is ENHRY, CDR2 SYGVKD, per germline. V lost 6 bases, J lost 7 bases, and 19 bases lay in between. The CDR3 is made up of 15 amino acids. In nucleotides, the CDR3 is TGTGCCATCAGCCGGGACGGATTGTTGAGGAACACCATATATTTT. Encoded protein: CAISRDGLLRNTIYF.

V usage is TRBV4-1 and J usage is TRBJ2-5; 7 bases agree with TRBD2. The CDR3 totals 17 residues. In germline, CDR1 is MGHRA, CDR2 YSYEKL. V was pared by 3 bases and J by 2 bases, with 12 bases of the junction left unmatched. In nucleotides, the CDR3 is TGCGCCAGCAGCCAGCGGGGTAGCGGGCCCATACAAGAGACCCAGTACTTC. Its translation is CASSQRGSGPIQETQYF.

The J gene is TRBJ1-1, the V gene TRBV10-3; D is undetermined. The CDR3 contains 14 residues. Trimming stripped 5 bases from V and 4 bases from J, with 14 bases between. Germline assignment: CDR1 ENHRY and CDR2 SYGVKD. CDR3 coding DNA: TGTGCCATCAGTCCCCAGACGGACCTCACTGAAGCTTTCTTT. Translation gives CAISPQTDLTEAFF.

In its sample, this clone was seen once. V is TRBV6-6 and J is TRBJ2-7; 8 nucleotides match TRBD1. The V gene end was trimmed by 0 bases and the J gene end by 9 bases; junction bases not matched to a gene: 7. CDR3 size: 14 residues. Germline-derived CDR1 and CDR2 are MNHNY and SVGAGI (reference sequence). DNA of the CDR3: TGTGCCAGCAGTTACTCGACGCAGGGGGCCGCGCAGTACTTC. Translating it yields CASSYSTQGAAQYF.

The chain uses TRBV2 and TRBJ1-5, with D perhaps matching TRBD1 (5 bases). V lost 2 bases and J lost 4, with 15 bases in between. CDR1 and CDR2 from the germline V gene are SNHLY and FYNNEI. The CDR3 extends over 16 amino acids. As DNA, the CDR3 is TGTGCCAGCAGTGAAATAAGGGGTCAGGGAAATCAGCCCCAGCATTTT. Its protein is CASSEIRGQGNQPQHF.